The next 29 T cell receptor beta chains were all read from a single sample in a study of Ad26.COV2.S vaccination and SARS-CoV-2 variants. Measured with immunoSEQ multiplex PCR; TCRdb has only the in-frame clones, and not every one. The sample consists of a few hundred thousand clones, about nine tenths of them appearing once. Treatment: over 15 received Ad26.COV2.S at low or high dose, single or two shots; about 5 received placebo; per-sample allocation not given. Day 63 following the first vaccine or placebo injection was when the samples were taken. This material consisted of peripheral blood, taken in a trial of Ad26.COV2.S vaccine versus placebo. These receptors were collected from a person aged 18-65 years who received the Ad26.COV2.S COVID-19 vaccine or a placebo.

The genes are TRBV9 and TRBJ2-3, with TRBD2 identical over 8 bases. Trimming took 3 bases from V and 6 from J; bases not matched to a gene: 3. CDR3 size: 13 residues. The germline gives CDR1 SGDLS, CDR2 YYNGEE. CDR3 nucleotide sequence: TGTGCCAGCAGCGCGGGACTAGACGATACGCAGTATTTT. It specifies CASSAGLDDTQYF.

CDR3 bases: TGTGCCAGCAGCTCCCTGGGGAGCGGAGAGACCCAGTACTTC. Amino acid sequence: CASSSLGSGETQYF. The rearrangement joins TRBV7-3 to TRBJ2-5, with D possibly matching TRBD2 (5 bases). Germline CDR1 SGHTA, CDR2 FQGTGA. The CDR3 is made up of 14 amino acids. The V gene lost 4 bases and the J gene lost 4 bases, with 13 bases spanning the gap. Filled out from reference TRBV7-3 and TRBJ2-5, the complete variable domain reads GAGVSQTPSNKVTEKGKYVELRCDPISGHTALYWYRQSLGQGPEFLIYFQGTGAADDSGLPNDRFFAVRPEGSVSTLKIQRTERGDSAVYLCASSSLGSGETQYFGPGTRLLVL.

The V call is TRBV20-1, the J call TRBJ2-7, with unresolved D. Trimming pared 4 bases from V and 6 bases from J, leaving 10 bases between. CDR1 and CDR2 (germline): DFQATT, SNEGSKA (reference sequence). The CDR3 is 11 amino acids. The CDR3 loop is CSATLYSEQYF. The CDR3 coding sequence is TGCAGTGCTACCCTTTATTCCGAGCAGTACTTC.

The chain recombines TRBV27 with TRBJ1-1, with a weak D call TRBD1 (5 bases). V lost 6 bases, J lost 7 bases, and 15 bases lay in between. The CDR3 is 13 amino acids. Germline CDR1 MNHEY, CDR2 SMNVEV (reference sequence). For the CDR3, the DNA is TGTGCCAGCAGCAATAGCCGGGGGTTTGAAGCTTTCTTT. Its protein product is CASSNSRGFEAFF.

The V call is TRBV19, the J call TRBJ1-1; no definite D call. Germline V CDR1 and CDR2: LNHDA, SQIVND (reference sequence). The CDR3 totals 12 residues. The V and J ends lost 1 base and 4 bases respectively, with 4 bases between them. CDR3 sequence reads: CASSIGLTEAFF. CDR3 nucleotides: TGTGCCAGTAGTATAGGTCTCACTGAAGCTTTCTTT.

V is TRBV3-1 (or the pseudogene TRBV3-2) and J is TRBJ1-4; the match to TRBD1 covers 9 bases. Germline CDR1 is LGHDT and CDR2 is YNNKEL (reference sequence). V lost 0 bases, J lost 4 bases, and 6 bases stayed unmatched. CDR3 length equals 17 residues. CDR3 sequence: CASSQDTGGRVNEKLFF. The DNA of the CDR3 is TGTGCCAGCAGCCAAGATACAGGGGGCAGGGTTAATGAAAAACTGTTTTTT.

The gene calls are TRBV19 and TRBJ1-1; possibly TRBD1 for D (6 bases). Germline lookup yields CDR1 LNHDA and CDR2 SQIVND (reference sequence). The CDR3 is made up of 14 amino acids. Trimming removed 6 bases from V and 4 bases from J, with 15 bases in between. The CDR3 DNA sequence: TGTGCCAGTAGGAGCGCTACAGGGCTCACTGAAGCTTTCTTT. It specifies CASRSATGLTEAFF.

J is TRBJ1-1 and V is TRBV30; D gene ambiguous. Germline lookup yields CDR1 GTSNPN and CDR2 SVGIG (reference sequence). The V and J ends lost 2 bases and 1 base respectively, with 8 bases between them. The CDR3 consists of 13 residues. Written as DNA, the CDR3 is TGTGCCTGGAGTCCAGAAACGAACACTGAAGCTTTCTTT. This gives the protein CAWSPETNTEAFF.

CDR3 region: CASSLRRFTGRGNQPQHF. CDR3 nucleotides: TGTGCCAGCAGCTTGCGACGATTCACAGGTCGGGGGAATCAGCCCCAGCATTTT. The chain recombines TRBV5-6 with TRBJ1-5; tentative D call: TRBD1 (5 bases). CDR1 and CDR2 (germline): SGHDT, YYEEEE. V was shortened by 1 base and J by 4 bases, with 21 bases between the two germline ends. The CDR3 is 18 amino acids.

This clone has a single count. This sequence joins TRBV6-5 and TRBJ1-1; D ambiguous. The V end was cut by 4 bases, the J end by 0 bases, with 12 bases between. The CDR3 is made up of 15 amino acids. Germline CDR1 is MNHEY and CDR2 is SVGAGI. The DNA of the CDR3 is TGTGCCAGCAGTTTCCTTAAGATCCTGAACACTGAAGCTTTCTTT. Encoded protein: CASSFLKILNTEAFF.

The CDR3 DNA is TGTGCCAGCAGTACCCACCCTGCAAACACCGGGGAGCTGTTTTTT. Its translation: CASSTHPANTGELFF. The genes are TRBV6-5 and TRBJ2-2; D gene uncertain. CDR1 is MNHEY and CDR2 is SVGAGI in the germline V gene. Trimming shortened V by 5 bases and J by 2 bases, and 12 bases separated the two germline ends. The CDR3 runs 15 residues.

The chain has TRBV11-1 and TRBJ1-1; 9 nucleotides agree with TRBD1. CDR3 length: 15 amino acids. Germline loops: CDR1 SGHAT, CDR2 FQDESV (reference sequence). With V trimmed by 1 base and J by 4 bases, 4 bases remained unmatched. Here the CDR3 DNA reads TGTGCCAGCAGCTTAGGGGACAGGGTTGTCACTGAAGCTTTCTTT. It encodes CASSLGDRVVTEAFF.

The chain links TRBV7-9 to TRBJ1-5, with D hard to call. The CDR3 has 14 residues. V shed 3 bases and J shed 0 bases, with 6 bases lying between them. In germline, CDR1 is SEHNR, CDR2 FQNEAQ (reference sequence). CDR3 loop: CASSLSISNQPQHF. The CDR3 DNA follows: TGTGCCAGCAGCTTGTCAATTAGCAATCAGCCCCAGCATTTT. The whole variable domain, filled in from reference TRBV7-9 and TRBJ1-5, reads DTGVSQNPRHKITKRGQNVTFRCDPISEHNRLYWYRQTLGQGPEFLTYFQNEAQLEKSRLLSDRFSAERPKGSFSTLEIQRTEQGDSAMYLCASSLSISNQPQHFGDGTRLSIL.

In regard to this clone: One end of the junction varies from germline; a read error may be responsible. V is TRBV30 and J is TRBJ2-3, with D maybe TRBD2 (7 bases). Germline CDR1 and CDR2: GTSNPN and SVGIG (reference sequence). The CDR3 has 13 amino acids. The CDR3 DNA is TGTGCCGGGAGGGGGTCTAGCACAGATACGCAGTATTTT. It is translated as CAGRGSSTDTQYF. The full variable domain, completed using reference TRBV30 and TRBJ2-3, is SQTIHQWPATLVQPVGSPLSLECTVEGTSNPNLYWYRQAAGRGLQLLFYSVGIGQISSEVPQNLSASRPQDRQFILSSKKLLLSDSGFYLCAGRGSSTDTQYFGPGTRLTVL.

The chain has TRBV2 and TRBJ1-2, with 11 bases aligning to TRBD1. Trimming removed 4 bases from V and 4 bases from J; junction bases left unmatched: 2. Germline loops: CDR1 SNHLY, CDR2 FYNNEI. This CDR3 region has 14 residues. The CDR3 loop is CASSADRGPYGYTF. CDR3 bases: TGTGCCAGCAGTGCGGACAGGGGGCCCTATGGCTACACCTTC.

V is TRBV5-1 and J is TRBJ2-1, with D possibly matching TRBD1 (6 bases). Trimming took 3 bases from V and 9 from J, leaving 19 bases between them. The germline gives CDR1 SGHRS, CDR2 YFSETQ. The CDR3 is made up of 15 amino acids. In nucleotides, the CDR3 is TGCGCCAGCAGCTCCGAAAACAGGGCCCGGGTTGAGCAGTTCTTC. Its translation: CASSSENRARVEQFF.

CDR3 residues: CASSYSTKANYGYTF. CDR3 bases: TGTGCCAGCAGTTACTCGACGAAAGCTAACTATGGCTACACCTTC. This chain links TRBV6-5 with TRBJ1-2; D ambiguous. Trimming cost V 0 bases and J 0 bases, with 8 bases left between them. Germline V gene data show CDR1 as MNHEY and CDR2 as SVGAGI. The CDR3 covers 15 residues.

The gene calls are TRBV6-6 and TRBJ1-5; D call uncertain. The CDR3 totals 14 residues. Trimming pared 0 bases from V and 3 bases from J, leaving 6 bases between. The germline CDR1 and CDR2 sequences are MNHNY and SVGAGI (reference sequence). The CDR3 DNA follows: TGTGCCAGCAGTTACTCGACGGACAATCAGCCCCAGCATTTT. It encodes CASSYSTDNQPQHF.

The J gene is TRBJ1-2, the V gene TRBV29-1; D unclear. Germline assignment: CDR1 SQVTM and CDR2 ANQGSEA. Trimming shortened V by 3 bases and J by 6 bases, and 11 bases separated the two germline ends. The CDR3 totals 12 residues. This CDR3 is CSVDPTRDGYTF. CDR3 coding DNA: TGCAGCGTTGACCCGACCCGTGATGGCTACACCTTC.

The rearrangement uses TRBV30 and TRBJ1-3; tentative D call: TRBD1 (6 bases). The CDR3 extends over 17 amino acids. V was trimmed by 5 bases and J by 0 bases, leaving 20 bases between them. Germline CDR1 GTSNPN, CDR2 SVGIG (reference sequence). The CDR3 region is CAWSTGGPVLSGNTIYF. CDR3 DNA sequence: TGTGCCTGGTCAACGGGGGGGCCCGTCCTCTCTGGAAACACCATATATTTT.

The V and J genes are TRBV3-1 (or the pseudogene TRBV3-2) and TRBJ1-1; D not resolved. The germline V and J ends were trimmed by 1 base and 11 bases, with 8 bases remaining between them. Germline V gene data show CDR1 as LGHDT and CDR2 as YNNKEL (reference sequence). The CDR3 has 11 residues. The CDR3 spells CASSQGSLAFF. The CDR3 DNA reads TGTGCCAGCAGCCAAGGCAGCCTGGCTTTCTTT.

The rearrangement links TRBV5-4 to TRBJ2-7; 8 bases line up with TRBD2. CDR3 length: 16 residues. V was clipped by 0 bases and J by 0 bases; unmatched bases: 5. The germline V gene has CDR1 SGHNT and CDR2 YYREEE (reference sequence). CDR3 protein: CASSLVGGGLSYEQYF. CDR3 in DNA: TGTGCCAGCAGCTTGGTTGGCGGGGGGCTCTCCTACGAGCAGTACTTC.

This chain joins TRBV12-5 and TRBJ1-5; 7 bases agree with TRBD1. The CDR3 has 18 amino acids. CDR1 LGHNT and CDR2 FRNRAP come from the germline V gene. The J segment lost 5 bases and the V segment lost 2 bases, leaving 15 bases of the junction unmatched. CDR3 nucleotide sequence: TGTGCTAGTGGTTTGACCCTCGATAACAGGGGAGAGGATCAGCCCCAGCATTTT. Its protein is CASGLTLDNRGEDQPQHF.

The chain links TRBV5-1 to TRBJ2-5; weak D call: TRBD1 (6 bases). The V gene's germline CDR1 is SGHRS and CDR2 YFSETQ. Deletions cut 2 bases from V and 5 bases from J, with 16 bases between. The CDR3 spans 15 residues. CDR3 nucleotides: TGCGCCAGCAGCTTCTCAAGGGGGACGAGGGAGACCCAGTACTTC. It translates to CASSFSRGTRETQYF.

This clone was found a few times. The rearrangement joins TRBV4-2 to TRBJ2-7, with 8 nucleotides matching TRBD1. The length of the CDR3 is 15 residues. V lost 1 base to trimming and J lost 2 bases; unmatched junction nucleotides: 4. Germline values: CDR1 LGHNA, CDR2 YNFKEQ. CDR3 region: CASSQASTGAYEQYF. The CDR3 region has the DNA TGTGCCAGCAGCCAAGCTTCGACAGGGGCCTACGAGCAGTACTTC.

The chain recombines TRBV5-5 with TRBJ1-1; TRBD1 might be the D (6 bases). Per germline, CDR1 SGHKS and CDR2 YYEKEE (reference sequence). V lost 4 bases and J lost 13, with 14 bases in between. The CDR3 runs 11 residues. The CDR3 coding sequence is TGTGCCAGCAGCCCCGGGACATCCCATTTCTTT. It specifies CASSPGTSHFF.

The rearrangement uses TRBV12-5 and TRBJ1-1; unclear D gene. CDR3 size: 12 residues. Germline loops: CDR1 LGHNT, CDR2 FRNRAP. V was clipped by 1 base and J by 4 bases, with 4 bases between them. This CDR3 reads CASGLGFTEAFF. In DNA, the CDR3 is TGTGCTAGTGGTTTGGGGTTCACTGAAGCTTTCTTT.

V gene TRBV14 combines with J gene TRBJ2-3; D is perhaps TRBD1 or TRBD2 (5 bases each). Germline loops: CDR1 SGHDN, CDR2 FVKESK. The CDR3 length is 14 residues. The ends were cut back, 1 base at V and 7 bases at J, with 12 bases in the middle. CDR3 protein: CASSQAGRAYTQYF. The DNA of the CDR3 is TGTGCCAGCAGCCAAGCGGGACGGGCCTATACGCAGTATTTT.

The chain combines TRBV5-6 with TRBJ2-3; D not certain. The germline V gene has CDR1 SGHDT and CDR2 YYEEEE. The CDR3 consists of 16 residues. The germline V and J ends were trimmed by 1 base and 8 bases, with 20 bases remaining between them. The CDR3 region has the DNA TGTGCCAGCAGCTTGATGGGTGACAATAGTCCCTTTACGCAGTATTTT. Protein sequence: CASSLMGDNSPFTQYF.